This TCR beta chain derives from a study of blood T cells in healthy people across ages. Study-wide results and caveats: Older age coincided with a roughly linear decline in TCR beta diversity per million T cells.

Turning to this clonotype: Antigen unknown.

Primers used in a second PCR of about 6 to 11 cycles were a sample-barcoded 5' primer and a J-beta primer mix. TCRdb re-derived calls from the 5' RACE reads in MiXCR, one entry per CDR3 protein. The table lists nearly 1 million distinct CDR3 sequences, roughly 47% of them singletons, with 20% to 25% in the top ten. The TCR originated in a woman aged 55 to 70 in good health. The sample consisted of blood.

The CDR3 spells CASSQEVRTLGPQYF. DNA of the CDR3: TGTGCCAGCAGCCAAGAAGTTCGCACGCTAGGGCCCCAGTACTTC. This chain joins TRBV4-2 and TRBJ2-5, with unresolved D. The CDR3 has 15 residues. Germline CDR1 is LGHNA and CDR2 is YNFKEQ. Trimming removed 0 bases from V and 9 bases from J, with 17 bases in between.